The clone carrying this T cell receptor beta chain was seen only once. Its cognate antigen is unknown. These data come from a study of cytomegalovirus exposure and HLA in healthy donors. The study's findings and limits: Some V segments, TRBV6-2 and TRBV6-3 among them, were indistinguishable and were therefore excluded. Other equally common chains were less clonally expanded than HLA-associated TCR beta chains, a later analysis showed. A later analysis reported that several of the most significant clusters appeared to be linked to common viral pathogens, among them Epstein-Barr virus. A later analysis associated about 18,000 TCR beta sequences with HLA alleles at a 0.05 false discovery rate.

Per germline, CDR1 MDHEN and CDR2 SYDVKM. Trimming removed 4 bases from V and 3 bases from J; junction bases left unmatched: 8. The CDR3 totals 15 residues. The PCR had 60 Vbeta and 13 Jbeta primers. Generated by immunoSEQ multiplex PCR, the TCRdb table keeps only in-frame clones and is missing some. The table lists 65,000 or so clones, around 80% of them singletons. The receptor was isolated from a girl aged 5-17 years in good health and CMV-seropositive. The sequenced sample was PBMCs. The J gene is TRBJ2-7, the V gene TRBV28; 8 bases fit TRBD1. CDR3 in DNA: TGTGCCAGCAGTTCTCCGGGACAGGTATTCTACGAGCAGTACTTC. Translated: CASSSPGQVFYEQYF.